The entry that follows covers one T cell receptor beta chain sequence. This record belongs to a study of technical replicates of blood from several donors. Clones were read by immunoSEQ multiplex PCR, and TCRdb kept only the in-frame ones, dropping some. The sample gives approximately 12,000 clones, 79% of which show up once; approximately 14% is in the top ten. Trimming removed 4 bases from V and 6 bases from J; junction bases left unmatched: 12. Per the germline V gene, CDR1 is SGHDN and CDR2 is FVKESK. This CDR3 comprises 16 residues. The genes are TRBV14 and TRBJ2-1, with 7 bases fitting TRBD1. The sequence derives from a human donor in good health. The sample taken for sequencing was PBMCs. This CDR3 reads CASSPWTGSFSNEQFF. CDR3 sequence (DNA): TGTGCCAGCAGCCCGTGGACAGGATCCTTTTCCAATGAGCAGTTCTTC. Full variable domain (missing parts from reference TRBV14 and TRBJ2-1): EAGVTQFPSHSVIEKGQTVTLRCDPISGHDNLYWYRRVMGKEIKFLLHFVKESKQDESGMPNNRFLAERTGGTYSTLKVQPAELEDSGVYFCASSPWTGSFSNEQFFGPGTRLTVL.